What follows are 28 T cell receptor beta chains derived from one specimen sequenced in a study of blood T cell repertoires in COVID-19. Clones were sequenced by immunoSEQ multiplex PCR, and TCRdb holds only the in-frame ones, with some missing. The profile shows approximately 200,000 clones, around 89% of them singletons. The sequenced material came from PBMCs or T cells enriched from blood (not recorded which). The origin of the receptors is a man aged 25-40 years who had recovered from COVID-19.

The gene calls are TRBV14 and TRBJ1-4; a weak D match, TRBD1 (6 bases). The CDR3 is 17 amino acids. Trimming shortened V by 2 bases and J by 6 bases, and 19 bases separated the two germline ends. The V gene's germline CDR1 is SGHDN and CDR2 FVKESK. For the CDR3, the DNA is TGTGCCAGCAGCCAACCTCGAGGGGCCAGGGGTGATGAAAAACTGTTTTTT. Amino acid sequence: CASSQPRGARGDEKLFF. Complete variable domain (other parts from reference TRBV14 and TRBJ1-4): EAGVTQFPSHSVIEKGQTVTLRCDPISGHDNLYWYRRVMGKEIKFLLHFVKESKQDESGMPNNRFLAERTGGTYSTLKVQPAELEDSGVYFCASSQPRGARGDEKLFFGSGTQLSVL.

This clone came up a few times. This sequence joins TRBV28 and TRBJ1-4, with TRBD1 as a possible D gene (6 bases). Between the trimmed V and J ends, which lost 5 bases and 8 bases, there was a span of 18 bases. Germline V gene sequence: CDR1 MDHEN, CDR2 SYDVKM. This CDR3 has 15 amino acids. The DNA for the CDR3 is TGTGCCAGCAGTACCCCGGCAGGGGCCAGGGAAAAACTGTTTTTT. Protein: CASSTPAGAREKLFF.

V usage is TRBV5-1 and J usage is TRBJ1-2, with D perhaps matching TRBD1 (5 bases). The CDR3 contains 15 residues. Trimming took off 2 bases at V and 2 bases at J, with 13 bases between the two ends. Looked up from germline, CDR1 is SGHRS and CDR2 is YFSETQ. The CDR3 sequence: CASSFISEGNYGYTF. The CDR3 nucleotides read TGCGCCAGCAGCTTTATATCGGAGGGGAACTATGGCTACACCTTC.

The chain recombines TRBV29-1 with TRBJ2-3; D is perhaps TRBD2 (6 bases). With 6 bases removed from V and 6 bases from J, the gap between germline ends came to 19 bases. Per germline, CDR1 SQVTM and CDR2 ANQGSEA. The CDR3 loop spans 14 amino acids. CDR3 bases: TGCAGCGTAAGGCAGATGGACTATTGGGATACGCAGTATTTT. Its translation is CSVRQMDYWDTQYF.

V and J are TRBV19 and TRBJ1-2; a possible D gene is TRBD1 (5 bases). The V end lost 5 bases, the J end lost 4 bases, and 20 bases lay between the germline ends. This CDR3 region has 16 residues. Germline V gene sequence: CDR1 LNHDA, CDR2 SQIVND (reference sequence). The DNA for the CDR3 is TGTGCCAGTAGTTCGGCAGGGAAGGAAGGATCCTATGGCTACACCTTC. Translation: CASSSAGKEGSYGYTF.

The chain has TRBV6-5 and TRBJ1-1, with D maybe TRBD1 (6 bases). V lost 2 bases and J 0 bases, leaving 7 bases between the germline ends. Germline assignment: CDR1 MNHEY and CDR2 SVGAGI. This CDR3 has 14 amino acids. CDR3 in amino acids: CASSYNRVNTEAFF. The CDR3 nucleotides are TGTGCCAGCAGTTACAACAGGGTGAACACTGAAGCTTTCTTT.

This clone was seen a few times. The chain uses TRBV18 and TRBJ1-1; 9 positions match TRBD1. The germline gives CDR1 KGHSH, CDR2 LQKENI. V was pared by 0 bases and J by 7 bases, with 6 bases of the junction left unmatched. This CDR3 comprises 15 residues. The CDR3 sequence: CASSPPRDREGEAFF. CDR3 sequence (DNA): TGTGCCAGCTCACCACCGAGGGACAGGGAAGGTGAAGCTTTCTTT.

The V and J genes are TRBV10-3 and TRBJ2-2, with TRBD1 matching over 10 bases. V lost 5 bases, J lost 4 bases, and 4 bases stayed unmatched. In germline, CDR1 is ENHRY, CDR2 SYGVKD. The CDR3 consists of 15 residues. CDR3 coding DNA: TGTGCCATCAGTACAGGACAGGGGGGCACCGGGGAGCTGTTTTTT. Protein: CAISTGQGGTGELFF.

The chain couples TRBV15 to TRBJ2-3, with D perhaps TRBD1 (6 bases). This CDR3 is built from 17 residues. Between the trimmed V and J ends, which lost 3 bases and 0 bases, there was a span of 16 bases. The germline V gene encodes CDR1 LNHNV and CDR2 YYDKDF (reference sequence). The DNA for the CDR3 is TGTGCCACCAGCAGTATTCTAGGACAGATAAGCACAGATACGCAGTATTTT. The encoded protein is CATSSILGQISTDTQYF.

The rearrangement links TRBV5-1 to TRBJ2-5; a possible D gene is TRBD1 (6 bases). CDR1 is SGHRS and CDR2 is YFSETQ in the germline V gene. Trimming removed 2 bases from V and 7 bases from J, with 18 bases in between. The CDR3 is made up of 15 amino acids. The CDR3 DNA is TGCGCCAGCAGCTTCCAGGACAGCGGTGGGGGGACCCAGTACTTC. Translation: CASSFQDSGGGTQYF.

The gene calls are TRBV11-2 and TRBJ2-2; 7 positions agree with TRBD2. This CDR3 region has 16 residues. The trim removed 5 bases at V and 5 bases at J, leaving 11 bases unmatched. CDR1 SGHAT and CDR2 FQNNGV come from the germline V gene. CDR3 sequence: CASSLRTSGGTGELFF. CDR3 nucleotides: TGTGCCAGCAGCCTCCGGACTAGTGGAGGAACCGGGGAGCTGTTTTTT.

J is TRBJ1-2 and V is TRBV6-5; possible D gene TRBD1, 6 bases. Trimming cost V 6 bases and J 10 bases, with 18 bases left between them. Germline CDR1 MNHEY, CDR2 SVGAGI. The CDR3 is 13 amino acids. The CDR3 protein is CASRTWTVGDYTF. The CDR3 coding sequence is TGTGCCAGCAGGACATGGACAGTTGGCGACTACACCTTC.

This chain connects TRBV24-1 to TRBJ1-2; D gene unclear. Germline CDR1 reads KGHDR; CDR2 reads SFDVKD. The CDR3 consists of 12 residues. The V and J ends lost 5 bases and 5 bases respectively, with 8 bases between them. CDR3: CATSVFEYGYTF. The CDR3 DNA is TGTGCCACCAGTGTTTTCGAGTATGGCTACACCTTC.

The genes are TRBV19 and TRBJ2-1, with TRBD2 matching 8 bases. J was trimmed by 2 bases and V by 10 bases; bases with no gene match: 10. The CDR3 runs 15 residues. Germline V gene data show CDR1 as LNHDA and CDR2 as SQIVND (reference sequence). The CDR3 nucleotides read TGTGCCACGACGGTCAGCGGGAGAACCTACAATGAGCAGTTCTTC. Its translation is CATTVSGRTYNEQFF.

The rearrangement uses TRBV12-3 or TRBV12-4 and TRBJ1-2; D call uncertain. The CDR3 spans 13 residues. Trimming removed 3 bases at V and 4 bases at J, with 9 bases between. The CDR3 region has the DNA TGTGCCAGCAGTTTCGAGGGCGGCTATGGCTACACCTTC. Its translation is CASSFEGGYGYTF.

This sequence joins TRBV3-1 (or the pseudogene TRBV3-2) and TRBJ2-6, with TRBD1 as a possible D gene (6 bases). Germline V gives CDR1 LGHDT, CDR2 YNNKEL (reference sequence). The CDR3 spans 18 residues. V gave up 6 bases and J gave up 2 bases, with 20 bases separating them. CDR3 sequence (DNA): TGTGCCAGCAGTCAACAGGGTATCGATCTTACTGGGGCCAACGTCCTGACTTTC. Its translation is CASSQQGIDLTGANVLTF.

The genes are TRBV14 and TRBJ2-3; D gene ambiguous. V was trimmed by 4 bases and J by 0 bases, leaving 14 bases between them. The CDR3 covers 16 residues. Germline V gene sequence: CDR1 SGHDN, CDR2 FVKESK. The CDR3 bases are TGTGCCAGCAGCCTGAGGCGGTCTACTAGCACAGATACGCAGTATTTT. Its protein product is CASSLRRSTSTDTQYF.

The chain is built from TRBV19 and TRBJ2-5, with 7 bases fitting TRBD1. In germline, CDR1 is LNHDA, CDR2 SQIVND (reference sequence). V lost 3 bases to trimming and J lost 2 bases; unmatched junction nucleotides: 0. The length of the CDR3 is 13 residues. The CDR3 sequence: CASSMDRQETQYF. CDR3 bases: TGTGCCAGTAGTATGGACAGGCAAGAGACCCAGTACTTC.

The rearrangement joins TRBV5-1 to TRBJ2-2; 14 positions match TRBD2. The J segment lost 1 base and the V segment lost 7 bases, leaving 0 bases of the junction unmatched. The CDR3 is 15 residues long. Germline V lookup: CDR1 SGHRS, CDR2 YFSETQ. The DNA of the CDR3 is TGCGCCAGCGGGACTAGCGGGGGGAACACCGGGGAGCTGTTTTTT. This gives the protein CASGTSGGNTGELFF. Filled out from reference TRBV5-1 and TRBJ2-2, the complete variable domain reads KAGVTQTPRYLIKTRGQQVTLSCSPISGHRSVSWYQQTPGQGLQFLFEYFSETQRNKGNFPGRFSGRQFSNSRSEMNVSTLELGDSALYLCASGTSGGNTGELFFGEGSRLTVL.

The rearrangement links TRBV6-5 to TRBJ2-1, with 10 bases that match TRBD2. Trimming removed 1 base from V and 9 bases from J; junction bases left unmatched: 9. Germline loops: CDR1 MNHEY, CDR2 SVGAGI. There are 16 residues in the CDR3. The CDR3, as DNA: TGTGCCAGCAGTTACTTGAGAGCGGGAGGGCCATTTGAGCAGTTCTTC. Its protein product is CASSYLRAGGPFEQFF.

V is TRBV5-4 and J is TRBJ1-1, with TRBD1 matching 7 bases. The length of the CDR3 is 15 residues. V was clipped by 0 bases and J by 0 bases; unmatched bases: 2. Germline V lookup: CDR1 SGHNT, CDR2 YYREEE (reference sequence). The DNA of the CDR3 is TGTGCCAGCAGCTTGGAGAGGGGGCTGAACACTGAAGCTTTCTTT. Its protein product is CASSLERGLNTEAFF.

This chain links TRBV24-1 with TRBJ2-3, with 10 bases that match TRBD1. CDR1 is KGHDR, CDR2 SFDVKD, per germline. With 7 bases clipped from V and 3 bases from J, the junction kept 6 bases outside the gene matches. This CDR3 has 15 residues. The CDR3, as DNA: TGTGCCACCAGCCACCGGGGACAGGGGACAGATACGCAGTATTTT. Its translation is CATSHRGQGTDTQYF.

The rearrangement uses TRBV11-2 and TRBJ1-5; 7 bases align to TRBD1. The CDR3 contains 15 residues. Trimming removed 5 bases from V and 0 bases from J; junction bases left unmatched: 4. Per germline, CDR1 SGHAT and CDR2 FQNNGV. CDR3 sequence reads: CASSPTGISNQPQHF. DNA for the CDR3: TGTGCCAGCAGCCCGACAGGGATTAGCAATCAGCCCCAGCATTTT.

The V gene is TRBV7-2, the J gene TRBJ2-1, with D perhaps TRBD1 (5 bases). Germline CDR1 reads SGHTA; CDR2 reads FQGNSA. The CDR3 extends over 14 amino acids. The V gene lost 4 bases and the J gene lost 9 bases, with 16 bases spanning the gap. The CDR3 loop is CASSSRLRVGEQFF. The CDR3 DNA follows: TGTGCCAGCAGCTCGAGGCTCAGGGTCGGTGAGCAGTTCTTC.

The V gene is TRBV2, the J gene TRBJ1-1, with 9 bases matching TRBD1. CDR3 size: 13 residues. CDR1 SNHLY and CDR2 FYNNEI come from the germline V gene. The CDR3 loop reads CAGGDRAHTEAFF. The CDR3, as DNA: TGTGCTGGGGGGGACAGGGCCCACACTGAAGCTTTCTTT.

This clone was found once. The chain recombines TRBV30 with TRBJ2-7; perhaps TRBD1 as D (6 bases). Trimming pared 5 bases from V and 7 bases from J, leaving 15 bases between. In germline, CDR1 is GTSNPN, CDR2 SVGIG (reference sequence). CDR3 length: 12 amino acids. In nucleotides, the CDR3 is TGTGCCTGGGAGGGGGTGTCTAGAGAGCAGTACTTC. This sequence encodes CAWEGVSREQYF.

The chain recombines TRBV27 with TRBJ2-7; 8 positions agree with TRBD1. The V gene end was trimmed by 8 bases and the J gene end by 3 bases; junction bases not matched to a gene: 12. The germline V gene encodes CDR1 MNHEY and CDR2 SMNVEV (reference sequence). The CDR3 totals 15 residues. The CDR3 region has the DNA TGTGCCAGCTTAAGCCCGGCGACAGGGGACTACGAGCAGTACTTC. Its translation is CASLSPATGDYEQYF.

The chain links TRBV28 to TRBJ1-1; tentatively, D is TRBD1 (6 bases). From germline, CDR1 is MDHEN and CDR2 SYDVKM. CDR3 length equals 14 residues. Between the trimmed V and J ends, which lost 6 bases and 1 base, there was a span of 12 bases. CDR3 in amino acids: CASSHRAENTEAFF. CDR3 bases: TGTGCCAGCAGCCACAGGGCTGAGAACACTGAAGCTTTCTTT. The variable domain in full, with the rest retrieved from reference TRBV28 and TRBJ1-1, is DVKVTQSSRYLVKRTGEKVFLECVQDMDHENMFWYRQDPGLGLRLIYFSYDVKMKEKGDIPEGYSVSREKKERFSLILESASTNQTSMYLCASSHRAENTEAFFGQGTRLTVV.